A selection of T cell receptor beta chains follows, all from one sample in a study of blood T cell repertoires in COVID-19. Sequencing was performed with immunoSEQ multiplex PCR; in TCRdb, only in-frame clones are kept and a portion is missing. The sample contains approximately 200,000 clones, roughly 84% of which appear only once. Sequenced input: peripheral blood. Source of these receptors: a middle-aged man with active or convalescent COVID-19. CDR3s include the opening cysteine and the closing phenylalanine or tryptophan. A D gene is named only where the DNA matches it firmly. Size is stated for part of the rows, as once, few or many counts, or as a class when the clone is expanded.

d_call clone_size j_call v_call cdr3_aa cdr3_nt
. . TRBJ1-2 TRBV29-1 CSVREDYGYTF TGCAGCGTGAGGGAAGACTATGGCTACACCTTC
. once TRBJ1-1 TRBV2 CASSESVSMNTEAFF TGTGCCAGCAGTGAATCGGTGTCGATGAACACTGAAGCTTTCTTT
. . TRBJ2-2 TRBV6-5 CASSYRNRNTGELFF TGTGCCAGCAGTTACAGAAACAGGAACACCGGGGAGCTGTTTTTT
TRBD1 . TRBJ1-2 TRBV5-1 CASSNRDRDVRGYTF TGCGCCAGCAGCAACCGGGACAGGGACGTTCGTGGCTACACCTTC
. . TRBJ2-3 TRBV18 CASSPRPGEITDTQYF TGTGCCAGCTCACCACGTCCAGGGGAGATCACAGATACGCAGTATTTT
. . TRBJ1-2 TRBV6-6 CASSHSFEYANYGYTF TGTGCCAGCAGCCATTCCTTCGAGTACGCTAACTATGGCTACACCTTC
. . TRBJ2-1 TRBV7-3 CASSLGAEQFF TGTGCCAGCAGCTTAGGGGCTGAGCAGTTCTTC
TRBD1 . TRBJ2-1 TRBV7-9 CASRPGQGYNEQFF TGTGCCAGCAGACCGGGACAGGGCTACAATGAGCAGTTCTTC
TRBD2 once TRBJ2-1 TRBV11-2 CASSLLAGGPYEQFF TGTGCCAGCAGCTTACTAGCGGGAGGGCCCTATGAGCAGTTCTTC
. . TRBJ2-7 TRBV7-9 CASSLLESEQYF TGTGCCAGCAGCCTGCTAGAGAGCGAGCAGTACTTC
. . TRBJ2-1 TRBV5-1 CASSLEGTSYNEQFF TGCGCCAGCAGCTTGGAGGGGACAAGTTACAATGAGCAGTTCTTC
TRBD2 once TRBJ2-5 TRBV9 CASSVGLAGRETQYF TGTGCCAGCAGCGTCGGACTAGCGGGAAGGGAGACCCAGTACTTC
. few TRBJ1-5 TRBV6-6 CASSYSGAANQPQHF TGTGCCAGCAGTTACTCGGGGGCAGCAAATCAGCCCCAGCATTTT
TRBD1 . TRBJ1-2 TRBV28 CASSIGQAGYGYTF TGTGCCAGCAGTATCGGACAGGCCGGCTATGGCTACACCTTC
. . TRBJ1-3 TRBV6-1 CASSETGGNTIYF TGTGCCAGCAGTGAAACTGGTGGAAACACCATATATTTT
TRBD1 . TRBJ1-2 TRBV27 CASNTGGAGYGYTF TGTGCCAGCAATACAGGGGGCGCGGGCTATGGCTACACCTTC